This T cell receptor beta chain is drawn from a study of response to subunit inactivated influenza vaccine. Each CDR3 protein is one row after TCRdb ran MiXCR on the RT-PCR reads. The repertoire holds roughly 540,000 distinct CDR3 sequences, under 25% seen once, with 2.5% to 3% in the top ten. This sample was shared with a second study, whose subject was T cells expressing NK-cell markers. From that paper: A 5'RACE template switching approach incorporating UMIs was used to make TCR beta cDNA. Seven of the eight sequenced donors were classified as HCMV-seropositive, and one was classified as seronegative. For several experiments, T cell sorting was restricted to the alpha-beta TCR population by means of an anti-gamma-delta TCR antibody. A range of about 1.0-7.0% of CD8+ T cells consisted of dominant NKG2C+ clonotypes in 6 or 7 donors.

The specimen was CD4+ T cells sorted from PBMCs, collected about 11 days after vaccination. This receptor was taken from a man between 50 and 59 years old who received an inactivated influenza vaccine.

CDR3 coding DNA: TGTGCCAGCAGTCTACTAGGCCCAAACAGCCTCTCCTACGAGCAGTACTTC. It yields the protein CASSLLGPNSLSYEQYF. The chain has TRBV12-3 or TRBV12-4 and TRBJ2-7; a possible D gene is TRBD2 (5 bases). Between the trimmed V and J ends, which lost 5 bases and 0 bases, there was a span of 20 bases. The CDR3 length is 17 residues.